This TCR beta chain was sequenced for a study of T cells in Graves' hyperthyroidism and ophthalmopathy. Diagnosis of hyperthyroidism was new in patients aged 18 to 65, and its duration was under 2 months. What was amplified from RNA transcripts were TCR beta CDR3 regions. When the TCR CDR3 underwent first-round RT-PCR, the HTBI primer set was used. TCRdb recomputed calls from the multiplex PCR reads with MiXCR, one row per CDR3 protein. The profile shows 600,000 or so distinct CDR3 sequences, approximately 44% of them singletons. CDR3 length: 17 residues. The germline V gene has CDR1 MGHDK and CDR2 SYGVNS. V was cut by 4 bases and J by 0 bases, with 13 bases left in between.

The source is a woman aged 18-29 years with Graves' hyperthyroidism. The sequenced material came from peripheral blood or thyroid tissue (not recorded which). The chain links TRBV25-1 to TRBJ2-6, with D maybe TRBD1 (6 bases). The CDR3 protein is CASSVRDRSSGANVLTF. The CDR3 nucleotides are TGTGCCAGCAGTGTCCGAGACAGGTCCTCTGGGGCCAACGTCCTGACTTTC.